These 8 T cell receptor beta chains originate from one sample sequenced in a study of blood T cell repertoires in COVID-19 (TCRdb year 2020). Receptor amplification or capture employed the immunoSEQ multiplex PCR assay. Here the immuneACCESS table is served through TCRdb, limited to in-frame sequences with V and J called. Missing clones are a known gap in these copies; in checked studies unresolved V genes cover under half, and the rest lacks a known reason. The sample table shows about 250,000 clones, and about 70% are seen once. The leading ten clones occupy about 3.5% of the sample. Sequences were obtained from peripheral blood. These receptors were taken from a woman older than 75 with acute or convalescent COVID-19.

V is TRBV19 and J is TRBJ2-3; 10 bases line up with TRBD2. Looked up from germline, CDR1 is LNHDA and CDR2 is SQIVND (reference sequence). The J segment lost 6 bases and the V segment lost 3 bases, leaving 9 bases of the junction unmatched. CDR3 length: 16 amino acids. Here the CDR3 reads CASSIWSGRDADTQYF. CDR3 DNA: TGTGCCAGTAGTATTTGGAGCGGGAGGGACGCGGATACGCAGTATTTT. The full variable domain, its missing parts supplied by reference TRBV19 and TRBJ2-3, is DGGITQSPKYLFRKEGQNVTLSCEQNLNHDAMYWYRQDPGQGLRLIYYSQIVNDFQKGDIAEGYSVSREKKESFPLTVTSAQKNPTAFYLCASSIWSGRDADTQYFGPGTRLTVL.

This chain links TRBV11-3 with TRBJ2-1, with 11 positions matching TRBD2. V shed 4 bases and J 5 bases; nucleotides not matched to a gene: 4. This CDR3 spans 15 amino acids. Germline assignment: CDR1 SGHNT and CDR2 YENEEA. The CDR3 loop is CASSSQTSGNNEQFF. CDR3 in DNA: TGTGCCAGCAGCTCCCAGACTAGCGGGAACAATGAGCAGTTCTTC.

The chain uses TRBV4-1 and TRBJ2-5; possibly TRBD1 for D (5 bases). CDR1 and CDR2 (germline): MGHRA, YSYEKL. V gave up 4 bases and J gave up 5 bases, with 11 bases separating them. The CDR3 spans 13 residues. The CDR3 spells CASSPGPEETQYF. CDR3 DNA: TGCGCCAGCAGCCCAGGGCCCGAGGAGACCCAGTACTTC.

V is TRBV10-3 and J is TRBJ2-1; D gene ambiguous. The CDR3 runs to 16 residues. Germline V gives CDR1 ENHRY, CDR2 SYGVKD. V was trimmed by 2 bases and J by 5 bases, leaving 16 bases between them. CDR3 bases: TGTGCCATCAGTGAGCCCCTGGTCGGAGCCCACAATGAGCAGTTCTTC. It translates to CAISEPLVGAHNEQFF.

This clone was seen once. This chain uses TRBV19 with TRBJ2-6; a possible D gene is TRBD1 (6 bases). The CDR3 spans 15 residues. Germline V lookup: CDR1 LNHDA, CDR2 SQIVND (reference sequence). The V end lost 3 bases, the J end lost 1 base, and 7 bases lay between the germline ends. The CDR3 protein is CASSIGQSGANVLTF. CDR3 DNA sequence: TGTGCCAGTAGTATCGGACAGTCTGGGGCCAACGTCCTGACTTTC.

The chain combines TRBV18 with TRBJ1-1; no reliable D call. V lost 2 bases and J lost 0, with 25 bases in between. The germline V gene encodes CDR1 KGHSH and CDR2 LQKENI. This CDR3 has 20 amino acids. CDR3 bases: TGTGCCAGCTCACCAAATATGATGTCCCTTCCGACTGCTATGAACACTGAAGCTTTCTTT. It specifies CASSPNMMSLPTAMNTEAFF.

The chain employs TRBV28 and TRBJ1-5, with 8 nucleotides matching TRBD1. The CDR3 spans 15 residues. V gave up 5 bases and J gave up 2 bases; unmatched junction bases: 5. Germline values: CDR1 MDHEN, CDR2 SYDVKM. The CDR3 DNA reads TGTGCCAGCAGTACCAGGGGGCAGGGCAATCAGCCCCAGCATTTT. It codes for CASSTRGQGNQPQHF.

The J gene is TRBJ2-7, the V gene TRBV5-1, with unresolved D. From germline, CDR1 is SGHRS and CDR2 YFSETQ. Trimming left V 0 bases short and J 1 base short, with 11 bases between. The CDR3 spans 15 residues. The CDR3 nucleotides are TGCGCCAGCAGCTTGGCCCCGGTCGAGTCCTACGAGCAGTACTTC. Translation gives CASSLAPVESYEQYF.